This T cell receptor (beta chain) emerged from a study of T-cell reconstitution after alpha-beta-depleted transplantation in children. A library of TCRbeta sequences, prepared with unique molecular identifiers, was generated. TCRdb fed the PCR reads into MiXCR, producing one record per CDR3 protein. The data show approximately 510,000 distinct CDR3 sequences, with 15% to 20% seen just once and 2.5% to 4% held by the top ten. Germline V CDR1 and CDR2: LNHNV, YYDKDF (reference sequence). Trimming removed 0 bases from V and 3 bases from J, with 5 bases in between. The CDR3 has 13 amino acids. The receptor was derived from a human donor who donated a stem cell graft to a child with acute lymphoblastic leukemia. Sequencing used PBMCs from the stem cell graft donor, obtained from the stem cell graft. The rearrangement joins TRBV15 to TRBJ1-1; D unclear. CDR3 nucleotides: TGTGCCACCAGCAGAGAGAGATACACTGAAGCTTTCTTT. As protein: CATSRERYTEAFF.